This TCR beta chain was retrieved from a study of cytomegalovirus exposure and HLA in healthy donors. General study findings and limits: V- and J-gene trimming in TCR beta was tied to a missense DCLRE1C variant by an analysis performed later.

Notes on this clone: Its target is unknown.

V was clipped by 2 bases and J by 3 bases, with 16 bases between them. Germline CDR1 reads LNHDA; CDR2 reads SQIVND (reference sequence). CDR3 size: 17 residues. PCR used 60 Vbeta primers and 13 Jbeta primers. The data were produced by immunoSEQ multiplex PCR, yet TCRdb's version contains in-frame clones alone and is incomplete. The sample consists of 100,000 to 150,000 clones, more than 65% of them appearing once. This receptor was identified in a woman between 18 and 29 years old in good health and CMV-seropositive. Sequences were obtained from PBMCs. This chain uses TRBV19 with TRBJ1-4, with D possibly being TRBD1 (5 bases). Here the CDR3 reads CASSIPPGGVANEKLFF. In nucleotides, the CDR3 is TGTGCCAGTAGTATACCCCCAGGAGGGGTAGCTAATGAAAAACTGTTTTTT. Full variable domain (missing parts from reference TRBV19 and TRBJ1-4): DGGITQSPKYLFRKEGQNVTLSCEQNLNHDAMYWYRQDPGQGLRLIYYSQIVNDFQKGDIAEGYSVSREKKESFPLTVTSAQKNPTAFYLCASSIPPGGVANEKLFFGSGTQLSVL.